The 20 T cell receptor beta chains listed next were all sequenced from one sample in a study of T cells in Graves' hyperthyroidism and ophthalmopathy. Authors of the study amplified TCR beta CDR3 regions from RNA transcripts. RT-PCR in the first round (using the HTBI primer set) targeted the TCR CDR3. TCRdb reanalysed the multiplex PCR reads using MiXCR and keeps one entry per CDR3 protein. The sample holds about 480,000 distinct CDR3 sequences, roughly 23% seen once. The sequencing sample was made of blood. These receptors came from a woman in her 70s with Graves' ophthalmopathy.

This chain joins TRBV30 and TRBJ1-1, with 8 bases identical to TRBD1. The germline V gene encodes CDR1 GTSNPN and CDR2 SVGIG (reference sequence). The V segment lost 3 bases and the J segment 5 bases; nucleotides outside the gene matches: 8. The CDR3 runs 14 residues. CDR3 coding DNA: TGTGCCTGGAGCGACCTTGACAGGGGAACTGAAGCTTTCTTT. Protein sequence: CAWSDLDRGTEAFF.

This clonotype was found a few times. The gene calls are TRBV11-2 and TRBJ2-7; 12 nucleotides line up with TRBD2. V was pared by 4 bases and J by 9 bases, with 13 bases of the junction left unmatched. Looked up from germline, CDR1 is SGHAT and CDR2 is FQNNGV. The CDR3 extends over 16 amino acids. In nucleotides, the CDR3 is TGTGCCAGCAGCTCACTAGCGGGAGGACCTCCTACGCGGCAGTACTTC. It specifies CASSSLAGGPPTRQYF. The full variable domain, with the rest looked up from reference TRBV11-2 and TRBJ2-7, is EAGVAQSPRYKIIEKRQSVAFWCNPISGHATLYWYQQILGQGPKLLIQFQNNGVVDDSQLPKDRFSAERLKGVDSTLKIQPAKLEDSAVYLCASSSLAGGPPTRQYFGPGTRLTVT.

This clonotype was counted a few times. The chain recombines TRBV19 with TRBJ2-5, with D possibly matching TRBD2 (5 bases). Germline assignment: CDR1 LNHDA and CDR2 SQIVND (reference sequence). Trimming left V 4 bases short and J 4 bases short, with 13 bases between. CDR3 length: 14 amino acids. CDR3 protein: CASSTRSGGETQYF. CDR3 DNA sequence: TGTGCCAGTAGTACACGCTCCGGAGGAGAGACCCAGTACTTC. Complete variable domain (other parts from reference TRBV19 and TRBJ2-5): DGGITQSPKYLFRKEGQNVTLSCEQNLNHDAMYWYRQDPGQGLRLIYYSQIVNDFQKGDIAEGYSVSREKKESFPLTVTSAQKNPTAFYLCASSTRSGGETQYFGPGTRLLVL.

The chain recombines TRBV6-1 with TRBJ2-1; D gene ambiguous. Germline-derived CDR1 and CDR2 are MNHNS and SASEGT. V lost 6 bases to trimming and J lost 10 bases, with 13 bases between them. This CDR3 comprises 12 residues. The chain's CDR3 is CASRSRWLEQFF. Here the CDR3 DNA reads TGTGCCAGCAGATCCCGATGGCTGGAGCAGTTCTTC.

This chain uses TRBV27 with TRBJ1-5; perhaps TRBD1 as D (5 bases). The V and J ends lost 0 bases and 4 bases respectively, with 16 bases between them. The germline V gene has CDR1 MNHEY and CDR2 SMNVEV (reference sequence). CDR3 size: 17 residues. CDR3 residues: CASSLSGGRLGNQPQHF. The CDR3, as DNA: TGTGCCAGCAGTTTATCGGGGGGGAGGTTAGGTAATCAGCCCCAGCATTTT.

Ten or more counts support this clonotype. The chain recombines TRBV28 with TRBJ1-1; D unclear. Germline V CDR1 and CDR2: MDHEN, SYDVKM. CDR3 length equals 13 residues. V lost 7 bases, J lost 6 bases, and 15 bases lay in between. The CDR3 region has the DNA TGTGCCAGCACGGTCGAAGGACGGGCTGAAGCTTTCTTT. Translation: CASTVEGRAEAFF.

At least ten counts were recorded for this clonotype. The J gene is TRBJ1-2, the V gene TRBV12-3 or TRBV12-4, with D unresolved. V lost 5 bases to trimming and J lost 2 bases, with 6 bases between them. This CDR3 is 12 amino acids long. CDR3 nucleotides: TGTGCCAGCAGTCCGCAGAACTATGGCTACACCTTC. It translates to CASSPQNYGYTF.

V and J are TRBV4-2 and TRBJ2-7, with TRBD2 matching over 11 bases. The germline gives CDR1 LGHNA, CDR2 YNFKEQ. V gave up 0 bases and J gave up 5 bases; unmatched junction bases: 12. This CDR3 contains 18 residues. CDR3 bases: TGTGCCAGCAGCCAAGAGTCGTTCCTAGCGGGAGGTTCCCACGAGCAGTACTTC. It translates to CASSQESFLAGGSHEQYF.

This clonotype has only a few counts. The chain recombines TRBV6-2 or TRBV6-3 with TRBJ2-2, with 10 bases identical to TRBD1. The CDR3 covers 16 residues. V lost 6 bases to trimming and J lost 1 base; unmatched junction nucleotides: 5. Germline CDR1 reads MNHEY; CDR2 reads SVGEGT. CDR3 in amino acids: CASRDRGSLNTGELFF. CDR3 coding DNA: TGTGCCAGCAGGGACAGGGGGTCGCTGAACACCGGGGAGCTGTTTTTT.

This clonotype was observed a few times. The rearrangement uses TRBV10-3 and TRBJ2-1; 11 bases are a match to TRBD2. The V and J ends lost 2 bases and 1 base, in that order; junction bases with no gene match: 1. Germline V lookup: CDR1 ENHRY, CDR2 SYGVKD. CDR3 length equals 16 residues. The CDR3 nucleotides are TGTGCCATCAGTGAGACTAGCGGGAGATCCTACAATGAGCAGTTCTTC. Translating gives CAISETSGRSYNEQFF.

This clonotype was detected a few times. The rearrangement joins TRBV10-3 to TRBJ2-5, with unresolved D. V lost 6 bases and J 5 bases, leaving 16 bases between the germline ends. The V gene's germline CDR1 is ENHRY and CDR2 SYGVKD. There are 14 residues in the CDR3. The CDR3 region is CAIRSEALSETQYF. The CDR3 DNA is TGTGCCATCAGAAGTGAGGCCCTCTCGGAGACCCAGTACTTC.

This clonotype showed up just a few times. The chain has TRBV4-1 and TRBJ2-1; maybe TRBD1 (5 bases). This CDR3 comprises 15 residues. The germline CDR1 and CDR2 sequences are MGHRA and YSYEKL. Trimming pared 3 bases from V and 3 bases from J, leaving 12 bases between. CDR3: CASSQLDKFYNEQFF. CDR3 nucleotide sequence: TGCGCCAGCAGCCAGCTGGACAAATTCTACAATGAGCAGTTCTTC.

This clonotype was found many times. The V and J genes are TRBV28 and TRBJ2-5, with 9 bases identical to TRBD2. Germline CDR1 is MDHEN and CDR2 is SYDVKM. CDR3 size: 18 residues. V trimming: 1 base; J trimming: 1 base; junction bases outside the gene matches: 10. This CDR3 is CASSLSPRLAAIQETQYF. DNA of the CDR3: TGTGCCAGCAGTTTATCCCCTCGACTAGCGGCCATCCAAGAGACCCAGTACTTC.

This clonotype was picked up a small number of times. One end of the junction does not line up with germline, which may come from a read error. The chain couples TRBV9 to TRBJ2-5; TRBD2 agrees at 13 bases. Per germline, CDR1 SGDLS and CDR2 YYNGEE. The CDR3 runs 13 residues. CDR3 in amino acids: CASSVDGTSGTHF. Here the CDR3 DNA reads TGTGCCAGCAGCGTAGATGGGACTAGCGGGACCCACTTC.

The rearrangement joins TRBV18 to TRBJ2-7; D gene uncertain. V was trimmed by 0 bases and J by 0 bases, leaving 12 bases between them. This CDR3 contains 16 residues. Germline V gene sequence: CDR1 KGHSH, CDR2 LQKENI. The CDR3 DNA follows: TGTGCCAGCTCACCACCGGGCCGAATTACCTCCTACGAGCAGTACTTC. As protein: CASSPPGRITSYEQYF.

This clonotype showed up just a few times. The chain is built from TRBV30 and TRBJ2-7; the D gene is possibly TRBD2 (6 bases). CDR3 length: 13 residues. Germline CDR1 GTSNPN, CDR2 SVGIG (reference sequence). Trimming left V 5 bases short and J 1 base short, with 12 bases between. The CDR3 DNA reads TGTGCCTGGGCGGAGGGAGCATCCTACGAGCAGTACTTC. This translates into CAWAEGASYEQYF. Supplemented by reference TRBV30 and TRBJ2-7, the full variable domain reads SQTIHQWPATLVQPVGSPLSLECTVEGTSNPNLYWYRQAAGRGLQLLFYSVGIGQISSEVPQNLSASRPQDRQFILSSKKLLLSDSGFYLCAWAEGASYEQYFGPGTRLTVT.

This CDR3 is CATSKTDSHYEQYF. CDR3 in DNA: TGTGCCACTTCGAAGACCGATAGTCACTACGAGCAGTACTTC. The genes are TRBV6-1 and TRBJ2-7; D gene ambiguous. Trimming removed 10 bases from V and 3 bases from J, with 19 bases in between. CDR1 and CDR2 (germline): MNHNS, SASEGT. The CDR3 contains 14 residues.

This clonotype was seen more than once but under ten times. The chain carries TRBV10-3 and TRBJ1-2; TRBD1 is a possible D gene (5 bases). The CDR3 covers 14 residues. Germline lookup yields CDR1 ENHRY and CDR2 SYGVKD. Trimming left V 0 bases short and J 7 bases short, with 12 bases between. CDR3 sequence (DNA): TGTGCCATCAGTGAGTCTGGCAGGGAGAGTGGCTACACCTTC. This gives the protein CAISESGRESGYTF.

The rearrangement joins TRBV3-1 to TRBJ2-1; TRBD1 might be the D (8 bases). V lost 5 bases, J lost 3 bases, and 17 bases lay in between. Germline-derived CDR1 and CDR2 are LGHDT and YNNKEL (reference sequence). This CDR3 is 16 amino acids long. The CDR3 DNA reads TGTGCCAGCAGCTTTGTACAGGGGGGGTTCTACAATGAGCAGTTCTTC. It yields the protein CASSFVQGGFYNEQFF.

This CDR3 is CASSVGGLSSYEQYF. In nucleotides, the CDR3 is TGTGCCAGCAGCGTAGGCGGGCTTAGCTCCTACGAGCAGTACTTC. V gene TRBV9 combines with J gene TRBJ2-7, with D tentatively TRBD2 (5 bases). The CDR3 consists of 15 residues. Germline V gives CDR1 SGDLS, CDR2 YYNGEE. Trimming shortened V by 0 bases and J by 0 bases, and 10 bases separated the two germline ends. The full variable domain, in which reference TRBV9 and TRBJ2-7 provide the parts outside the CDR3, is DSGVTQTPKHLITATGQRVTLRCSPRSGDLSVYWYQQSLDQGLQFLIQYYNGEERAKGNILERFSAQQFPDLHSELNLSSLELGDSALYFCASSVGGLSSYEQYFGPGTRLTVT.